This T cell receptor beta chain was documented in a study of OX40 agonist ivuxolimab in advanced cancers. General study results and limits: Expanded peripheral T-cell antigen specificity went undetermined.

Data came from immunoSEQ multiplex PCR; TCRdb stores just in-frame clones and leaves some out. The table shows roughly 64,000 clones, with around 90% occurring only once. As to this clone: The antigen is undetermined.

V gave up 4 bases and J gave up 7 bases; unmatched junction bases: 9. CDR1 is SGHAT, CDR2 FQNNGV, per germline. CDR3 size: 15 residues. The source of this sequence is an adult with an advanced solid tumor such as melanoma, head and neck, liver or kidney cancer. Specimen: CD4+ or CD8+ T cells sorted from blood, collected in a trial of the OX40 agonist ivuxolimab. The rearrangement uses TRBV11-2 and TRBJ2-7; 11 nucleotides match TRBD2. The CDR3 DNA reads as TGTGCCAGCAGCTCCCGGGTAGCGGGAGGGGGAGAGCAGTACTTC. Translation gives CASSSRVAGGGEQYF.